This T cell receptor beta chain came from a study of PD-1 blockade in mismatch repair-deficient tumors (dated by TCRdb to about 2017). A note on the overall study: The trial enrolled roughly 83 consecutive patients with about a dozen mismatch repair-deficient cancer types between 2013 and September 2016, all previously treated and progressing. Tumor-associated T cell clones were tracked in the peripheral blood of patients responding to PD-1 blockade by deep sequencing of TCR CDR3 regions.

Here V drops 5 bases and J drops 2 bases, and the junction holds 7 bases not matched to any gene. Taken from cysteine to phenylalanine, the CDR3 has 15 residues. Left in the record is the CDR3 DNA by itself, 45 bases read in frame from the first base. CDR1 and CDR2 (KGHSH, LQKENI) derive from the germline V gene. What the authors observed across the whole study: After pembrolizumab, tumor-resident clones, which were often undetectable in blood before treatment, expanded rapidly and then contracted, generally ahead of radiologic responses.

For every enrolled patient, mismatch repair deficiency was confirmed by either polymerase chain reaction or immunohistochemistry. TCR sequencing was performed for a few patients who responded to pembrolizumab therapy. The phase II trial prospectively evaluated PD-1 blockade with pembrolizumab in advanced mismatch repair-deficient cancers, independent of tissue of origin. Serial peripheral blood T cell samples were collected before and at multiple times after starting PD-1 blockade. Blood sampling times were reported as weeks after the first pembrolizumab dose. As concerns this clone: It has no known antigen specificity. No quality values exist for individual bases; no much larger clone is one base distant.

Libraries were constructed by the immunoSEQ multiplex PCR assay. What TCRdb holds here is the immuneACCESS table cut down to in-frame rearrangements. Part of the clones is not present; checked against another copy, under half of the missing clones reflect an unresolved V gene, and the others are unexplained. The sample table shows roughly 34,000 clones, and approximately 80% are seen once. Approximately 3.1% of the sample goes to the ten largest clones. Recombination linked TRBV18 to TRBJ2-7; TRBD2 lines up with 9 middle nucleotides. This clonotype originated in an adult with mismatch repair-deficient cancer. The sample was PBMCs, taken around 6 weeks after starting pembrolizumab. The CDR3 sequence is CASSGSGRRTYEQYF. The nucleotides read TGTGCCAGCTCAGGGAGCGGGAGGAGGACCTACGAGCAGTACTTC. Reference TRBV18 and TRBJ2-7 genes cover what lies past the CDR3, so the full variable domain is NAGVMQNPRHLVRRRGQEARLRCSPMKGHSHVYWYRQLPEEGLKFMVYLQKENIIDESGMPKERFSAEFPKEGPSILRIQQVVRGDSAAYFCASSGSGRRTYEQYFGPGTRLTVT.